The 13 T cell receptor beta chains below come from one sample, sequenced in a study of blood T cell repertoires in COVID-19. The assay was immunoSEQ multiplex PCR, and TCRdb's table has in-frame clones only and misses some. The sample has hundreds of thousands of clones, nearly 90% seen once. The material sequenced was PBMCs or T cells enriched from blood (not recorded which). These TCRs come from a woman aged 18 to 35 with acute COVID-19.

CDR3 residues: CASSPQTSGTSYEQYF. Written as DNA, the CDR3 is TGTGCCAGCAGCCCCCAGACTAGCGGGACCTCCTACGAGCAGTACTTC. The chain joins TRBV7-9 to TRBJ2-7; TRBD2 matches 11 bases. The junction had 6 bases not matched to a gene; V was cut back by 5 bases and J by 0 bases. This CDR3 spans 16 amino acids. Germline V gene data show CDR1 as SEHNR and CDR2 as FQNEAQ (reference sequence). Filled out from reference TRBV7-9 and TRBJ2-7, the complete variable domain reads DTGVSQNPRHKITKRGQNVTFRCDPISEHNRLYWYRQTLGQGPEFLTYFQNEAQLEKSRLLSDRFSAERPKGSFSTLEIQRTEQGDSAMYLCASSPQTSGTSYEQYFGPGTRLTVT.

This CDR3 reads CASQTGTDTQYF. DNA of the CDR3: TGTGCCAGCCAAACAGGGACAGATACGCAGTATTTT. The gene calls are TRBV27 and TRBJ2-3; tentative D call: TRBD1 (6 bases). V dropped 8 bases and J dropped 3 bases, with 9 bases sitting between them. CDR3 length equals 12 residues. In germline, CDR1 is MNHEY, CDR2 SMNVEV (reference sequence).

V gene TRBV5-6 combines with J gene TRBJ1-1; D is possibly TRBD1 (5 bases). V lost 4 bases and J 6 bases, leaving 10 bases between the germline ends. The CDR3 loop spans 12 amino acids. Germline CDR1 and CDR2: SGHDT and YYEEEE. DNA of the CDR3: TGTGCCAGCAGCGGGTCAGGGTCTGAAGCTTTCTTT. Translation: CASSGSGSEAFF.

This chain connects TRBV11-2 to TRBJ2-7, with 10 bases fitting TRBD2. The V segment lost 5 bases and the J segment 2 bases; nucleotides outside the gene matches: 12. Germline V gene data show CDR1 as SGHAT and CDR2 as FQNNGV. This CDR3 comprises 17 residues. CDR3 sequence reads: CASSTNLAGAAPYEQYF. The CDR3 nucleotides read TGTGCCAGCAGCACCAACCTAGCGGGGGCCGCTCCCTACGAGCAGTACTTC.

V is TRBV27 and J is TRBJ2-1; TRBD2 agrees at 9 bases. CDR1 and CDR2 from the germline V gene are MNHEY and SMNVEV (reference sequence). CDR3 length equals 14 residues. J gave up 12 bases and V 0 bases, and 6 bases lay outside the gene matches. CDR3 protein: CASSLSGSGRSQFF. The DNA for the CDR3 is TGTGCCAGCAGTTTATCCGGAAGCGGGAGGTCGCAGTTCTTC.

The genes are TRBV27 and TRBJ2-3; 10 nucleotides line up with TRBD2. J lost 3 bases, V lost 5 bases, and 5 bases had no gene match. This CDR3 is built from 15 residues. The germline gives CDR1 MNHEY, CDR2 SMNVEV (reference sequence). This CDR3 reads CASSLAGAVTDTQYF. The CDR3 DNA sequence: TGTGCCAGCAGTCTAGCGGGAGCTGTTACAGATACGCAGTATTTT.

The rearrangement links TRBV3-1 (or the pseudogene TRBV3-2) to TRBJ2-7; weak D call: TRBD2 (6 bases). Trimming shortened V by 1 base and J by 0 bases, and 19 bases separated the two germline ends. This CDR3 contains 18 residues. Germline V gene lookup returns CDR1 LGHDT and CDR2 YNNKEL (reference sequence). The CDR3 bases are TGTGCCAGCAGCCAAGTTCCCTTAAGTGGGGGGTTCTCCTACGAGCAGTACTTC. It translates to CASSQVPLSGGFSYEQYF.

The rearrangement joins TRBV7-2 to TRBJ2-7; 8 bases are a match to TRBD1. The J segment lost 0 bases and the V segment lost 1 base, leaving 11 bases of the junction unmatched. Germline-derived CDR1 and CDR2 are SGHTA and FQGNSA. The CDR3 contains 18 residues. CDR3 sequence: CASSLVGRGLASSYEQYF. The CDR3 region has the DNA TGTGCCAGCAGCTTAGTCGGCAGGGGGCTGGCGAGCTCCTACGAGCAGTACTTC.

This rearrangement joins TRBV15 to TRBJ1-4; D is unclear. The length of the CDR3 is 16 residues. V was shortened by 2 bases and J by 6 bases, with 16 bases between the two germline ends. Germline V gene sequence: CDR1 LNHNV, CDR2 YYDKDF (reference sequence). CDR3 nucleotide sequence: TGTGCCACCAGCAGACCCTGGGAGGATGCTTATGAAAAACTGTTTTTT. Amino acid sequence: CATSRPWEDAYEKLFF.

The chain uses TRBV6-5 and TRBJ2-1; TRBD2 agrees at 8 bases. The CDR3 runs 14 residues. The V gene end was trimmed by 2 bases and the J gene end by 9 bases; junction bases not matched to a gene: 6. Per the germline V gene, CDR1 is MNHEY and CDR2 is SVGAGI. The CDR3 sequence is CASSYGTSWGEQFF. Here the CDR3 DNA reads TGTGCCAGCAGTTACGGGACTAGTTGGGGTGAGCAGTTCTTC.

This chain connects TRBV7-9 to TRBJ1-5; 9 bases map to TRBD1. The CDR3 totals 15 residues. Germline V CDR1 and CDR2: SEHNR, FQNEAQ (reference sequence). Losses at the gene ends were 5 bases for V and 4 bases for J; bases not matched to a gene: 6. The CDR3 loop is CASSPSGTGNQPQHF. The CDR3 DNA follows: TGTGCCAGCAGCCCTTCCGGGACAGGGAATCAGCCCCAGCATTTT.

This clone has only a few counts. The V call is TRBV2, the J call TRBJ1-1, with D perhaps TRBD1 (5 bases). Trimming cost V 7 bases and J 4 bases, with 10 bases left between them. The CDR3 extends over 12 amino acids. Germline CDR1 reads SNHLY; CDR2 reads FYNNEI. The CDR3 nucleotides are TGTGCCAGCATCAGGGTTTTCACTGAAGCTTTCTTT. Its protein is CASIRVFTEAFF. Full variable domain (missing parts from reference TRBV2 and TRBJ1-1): EPEVTQTPSHQVTQMGQEVILRCVPISNHLYFYWYRQILGQKVEFLVSFYNNEISEKSEIFDDQFSVERPDGSNFTLKIRSTKLEDSAMYFCASIRVFTEAFFGQGTRLTVV.

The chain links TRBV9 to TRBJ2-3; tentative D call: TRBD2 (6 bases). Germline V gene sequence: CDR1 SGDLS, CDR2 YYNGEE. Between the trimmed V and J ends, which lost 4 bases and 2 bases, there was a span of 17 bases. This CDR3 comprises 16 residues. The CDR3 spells CASSMKRDSFTDTQYF. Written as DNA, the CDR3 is TGTGCCAGCAGCATGAAAAGGGACTCCTTCACAGATACGCAGTATTTT.